This entry lists 23 T cell receptor beta chains sequenced from one sample in a study of blood T cell repertoires in COVID-19 (dated by TCRdb to the early 2020s). Libraries came from the immunoSEQ multiplex PCR assay. Sourced from immuneACCESS, this table was stored by TCRdb with only in-frame sequences that have V and J called. A share of the clones is absent; for the studies checked, an unresolved V gene accounts for under half, and the remainder has no known explanation. The sample includes 200,000 to 300,000 clones, with around 90% observed a single time. 3.5% to 4.5% of the sample rests with the top ten. The sample taken for sequencing was peripheral blood. These receptors were taken from a woman in her thirties or forties with acute or convalescent COVID-19.

The rearrangement joins TRBV19 to TRBJ1-5; unclear D gene. There are 13 residues in the CDR3. Per the germline V gene, CDR1 is LNHDA and CDR2 is SQIVND (reference sequence). V gave up 10 bases and J gave up 3 bases, with 13 bases separating them. The CDR3: CATSRGINQPQHF. In nucleotides, the CDR3 is TGTGCCACGTCTCGGGGTATCAATCAGCCCCAGCATTTT.

The V and J genes are TRBV3-1 (or the pseudogene TRBV3-2) and TRBJ2-5, with a possible D match to TRBD2 (6 bases). Trimming pared 6 bases from V and 1 base from J, leaving 12 bases between. Germline V gene data show CDR1 as LGHDT and CDR2 as YNNKEL (reference sequence). The CDR3 runs to 14 residues. Here the CDR3 DNA reads TGTGCCAGCAGTCTTCTAGCGCCCCAAGAGACCCAGTACTTC. Its protein product is CASSLLAPQETQYF.

The chain joins TRBV2 to TRBJ2-4, with D hard to call. In germline, CDR1 is SNHLY, CDR2 FYNNEI. The CDR3 runs to 11 residues. The germline V and J ends were trimmed by 8 bases and 5 bases, with 7 bases remaining between them. In nucleotides, the CDR3 is TGTGCCAGCTCCGAGGAAAACATTCAGTACTTC. It yields the protein CASSEENIQYF.

Comment on this clone: The sample holds other DNA sequences that translate to the same CDR3. The rearrangement joins TRBV4-1 to TRBJ1-5; no reliable D call. V was pared by 0 bases and J by 0 bases, with 6 bases between. This CDR3 comprises 15 residues. Germline V gene lookup returns CDR1 MGHRA and CDR2 YSYEKL. CDR3 loop: CASSQDRYSNQPQHF. The CDR3 DNA follows: TGCGCCAGCAGCCAAGATCGTTATAGCAATCAGCCCCAGCATTTT.

The chain is built from TRBV11-2 and TRBJ2-1, with D unclear. The CDR3 consists of 12 residues. The germline CDR1 and CDR2 sequences are SGHAT and FQNNGV. Trimming took 5 bases from V and 7 from J, leaving 9 bases between them. This CDR3 is CASSLIKNEQFF. The CDR3 DNA reads as TGTGCCAGCAGCCTAATTAAAAATGAGCAGTTCTTC. The entire variable domain, with the rest obtained from reference TRBV11-2 and TRBJ2-1, is as follows: EAGVAQSPRYKIIEKRQSVAFWCNPISGHATLYWYQQILGQGPKLLIQFQNNGVVDDSQLPKDRFSAERLKGVDSTLKIQPAKLEDSAVYLCASSLIKNEQFFGPGTRLTVL.

The chain has TRBV30 and TRBJ2-3, with a possible D match to TRBD1 (5 bases). Between the trimmed V and J ends, which lost 4 bases and 5 bases, there was a span of 19 bases. Germline-derived CDR1 and CDR2 are GTSNPN and SVGIG (reference sequence). There are 15 residues in the CDR3. The CDR3 bases are TGTGCCTGGACCCTGTCAGGGCGGCCGGGAGATACGCAGTATTTT. The encoded protein is CAWTLSGRPGDTQYF. The entire variable domain, with the rest obtained from reference TRBV30 and TRBJ2-3, is as follows: SQTIHQWPATLVQPVGSPLSLECTVEGTSNPNLYWYRQAAGRGLQLLFYSVGIGQISSEVPQNLSASRPQDRQFILSSKKLLLSDSGFYLCAWTLSGRPGDTQYFGPGTRLTVL.

The chain uses TRBV21-1 and TRBJ2-3; the table's D gene call, TRBD1, was not cross checked with the DNA. TRBV21-1 is a pseudogene segment. This CDR3 has 18 residues. CDR3 amino acids: CASPRGTGGAWGTDTQYF. CDR3 sequence (DNA): TGTGCCAGCCCCCGGGGGACAGGGGGCGCTTGGGGCACAGATACGCAGTATTTT.

The chain has TRBV5-1 and TRBJ1-2; 10 bases fit TRBD1. Trimming at V came to 5 bases and at J to 3 bases, leaving 10 bases not matched to a gene. Germline V gene data show CDR1 as SGHRS and CDR2 as YFSETQ. There are 16 residues in the CDR3. The CDR3 sequence: CASRYQTGTGDYGYTF. As DNA, the CDR3 is TGCGCCAGCAGATATCAAACCGGGACAGGGGACTATGGCTACACCTTC.

V and J are TRBV5-4 and TRBJ2-3, with 14 bases that match TRBD2. V lost 3 bases to trimming and J lost 4 bases; unmatched junction nucleotides: 7. The CDR3 extends over 17 amino acids. Germline values: CDR1 SGHNT, CDR2 YYREEE (reference sequence). The CDR3 reads CASSSGTSGGDADTQYF. In DNA, the CDR3 is TGTGCCAGCAGCTCGGGGACTAGCGGGGGCGACGCAGATACGCAGTATTTT.

The rearrangement links TRBV6-5 to TRBJ1-6, with D uncertain. Deletions cut 4 bases from V and 4 bases from J, with 11 bases between. The germline CDR1 and CDR2 sequences are MNHEY and SVGAGI. The CDR3 covers 15 residues. The CDR3 sequence: CASSLGGWYNSPLHF. The CDR3 coding sequence is TGTGCCAGCAGTTTGGGAGGATGGTATAATTCACCCCTCCACTTT.

This clone was seen a few times. This rearrangement joins TRBV5-5 to TRBJ1-2, with D hard to call. Trimming cost V 3 bases and J 2 bases, with 8 bases left between them. Germline V lookup: CDR1 SGHKS, CDR2 YYEKEE (reference sequence). The CDR3 loop spans 13 amino acids. The chain's CDR3 is CASSSRANYGYTF. The CDR3 nucleotides are TGTGCCAGCAGCTCGAGGGCCAACTATGGCTACACCTTC.

This clone came up a few times. The J gene is TRBJ1-1, the V gene TRBV29-1; 9 nucleotides match TRBD1. The V segment lost 8 bases and the J segment 4 bases; nucleotides outside the gene matches: 8. This CDR3 is built from 13 residues. Germline CDR1 SQVTM, CDR2 ANQGSEA. CDR3 in amino acids: CSSDGTGRTEAFF. The CDR3 DNA reads as TGCAGCTCAGACGGGACAGGGCGCACTGAAGCTTTCTTT.

This clone was seen only a few times. The chain employs TRBV10-3 and TRBJ1-2, with 10 nucleotides matching TRBD1. This CDR3 is 15 amino acids long. CDR1 and CDR2 (germline): ENHRY, SYGVKD. After removal of 4 bases from V and 3 bases from J, the junction contained 5 bases not matched to a gene. In DNA, the CDR3 is TGTGCCATCAGTGGCCGGGACAGGGGTGACTATGGCTACACCTTC. This encodes CAISGRDRGDYGYTF.

V gene TRBV3-1 (or the pseudogene TRBV3-2) combines with J gene TRBJ2-2; the match to TRBD1 covers 7 bases. The J segment lost 6 bases and the V segment lost 1 base, leaving 5 bases of the junction unmatched. Germline V gene sequence: CDR1 LGHDT, CDR2 YNNKEL (reference sequence). The CDR3 consists of 15 residues. CDR3 loop: CASSQATGYPGELFF. CDR3 in DNA: TGTGCCAGCAGCCAAGCGACAGGGTACCCCGGGGAGCTGTTTTTT.

This chain uses TRBV28 with TRBJ2-2, with TRBD2 as a possible D gene (7 bases). Germline values: CDR1 MDHEN, CDR2 SYDVKM. V lost 5 bases to trimming and J lost 4 bases, with 17 bases between them. The CDR3 is 16 residues long. CDR3: CASSGQRIAGTGELFF. In DNA form, the CDR3 reads TGTGCCAGCAGTGGACAGAGGATAGCGGGCACCGGGGAGCTGTTTTTT. Supplemented by reference TRBV28 and TRBJ2-2, the full variable domain reads DVKVTQSSRYLVKRTGEKVFLECVQDMDHENMFWYRQDPGLGLRLIYFSYDVKMKEKGDIPEGYSVSREKKERFSLILESASTNQTSMYLCASSGQRIAGTGELFFGEGSRLTVL.

The gene calls are TRBV6-5 and TRBJ2-3, with D possibly TRBD2 on 5 matching bases. Germline loops: CDR1 MNHEY, CDR2 SVGAGI. V was shortened by 9 bases and J by 3 bases, with 13 bases between the two germline ends. The CDR3 spans 13 residues. CDR3 protein: CASRTGGTDTQYF. The CDR3 coding sequence is TGTGCCAGTCGGACTGGCGGAACAGATACGCAGTATTTT.

The chain carries TRBV12-5 and TRBJ1-5, with D perhaps matching TRBD1 (5 bases). Germline V lookup: CDR1 LGHNT, CDR2 FRNRAP. The length of the CDR3 is 16 residues. V was clipped by 1 base and J by 1 base, with 11 bases between them. The CDR3 DNA follows: TGTGCTAGTGGTTTGGAGATGACAGCCAGCAATCAGCCCCAGCATTTT. Translating gives CASGLEMTASNQPQHF.

The rearrangement uses TRBV11-2 and TRBJ1-6; D is unclear. Germline CDR1 is SGHAT and CDR2 is FQNNGV. Between the trimmed V and J ends, which lost 1 base and 7 bases, there was a span of 5 bases. The CDR3 contains 13 residues. The CDR3 nucleotides read TGTGCCAGCAGCTTAGTCCAGAATTCACCCCTCCACTTT. Translation: CASSLVQNSPLHF.

The CDR3 DNA is TGTGCCAGCAGCTTAGGGTCAGGGCCTTGGCAGTACGTC. The encoded protein is CASSLGSGPWQYV. The chain is built from TRBV11-2 and TRBJ2-7, with D possibly being TRBD1 (5 bases). Per germline, CDR1 SGHAT and CDR2 FQNNGV. The ends were cut back, 1 base at V and 9 bases at J, with 13 bases in the middle. The CDR3 runs to 13 residues.

V is TRBV4-2 and J is TRBJ2-6; TRBD1 might be the D (6 bases). CDR1 is LGHNA and CDR2 is YNFKEQ in the germline V gene. The CDR3 totals 15 residues. V dropped 3 bases and J dropped 1 base, with 7 bases sitting between them. CDR3 amino acids: CASSHTGSGANVLTF. CDR3 DNA: TGTGCCAGCAGCCACACAGGGTCTGGGGCCAACGTCCTGACTTTC.

In nucleotides, the CDR3 is TGTGCCAGCAGCTTACGGAGCGGGGGGGCATCGGCAGATACGCAGTATTTT. It codes for CASSLRSGGASADTQYF. V usage is TRBV11-2 and J usage is TRBJ2-3; 10 nucleotides align to TRBD2. Germline values: CDR1 SGHAT, CDR2 FQNNGV. Trimming removed 2 bases from V and 4 bases from J; junction bases left unmatched: 9. This CDR3 contains 17 residues.

A note on this clone: At one end, the junction sequence differs from germline, possibly due to a read error. Other DNA variants within this sample encode the same CDR3. The chain recombines TRBV3-1 (or the pseudogene TRBV3-2) with TRBJ1-1, with TRBD1 as a possible D gene (5 bases). Germline CDR1 and CDR2: LGHDT and YNNKEL (reference sequence). The CDR3 contains 13 residues. CDR3 sequence (DNA): TGTGCCAGCAGCCAAGGGGGGGGAACTGAAGCTTTCTTC. This codes for CASSQGGGTEAFF.

This sequence joins TRBV19 and TRBJ1-1, with D possibly being TRBD1 (5 bases). The germline V gene has CDR1 LNHDA and CDR2 SQIVND (reference sequence). With 7 bases removed from V and 1 base from J, the gap between germline ends came to 10 bases. The CDR3 sequence is 13 residues long. This chain's CDR3 is CASMGLRNTEAFF. The CDR3 DNA reads TGTGCCAGTATGGGGCTCCGGAACACTGAAGCTTTCTTT.